The subject of this entry is one T cell receptor (beta chain). The data were obtained in a study of blood T cell repertoires in COVID-19. CDR1 is LGHNA and CDR2 is YNFKEQ in the germline V gene. V lost 0 bases, J lost 5 bases, and 7 bases lay in between. The CDR3 spans 14 residues. Under the authors' procedure: For nucleated cells, counts were estimated from reference gene primer amplification. Sequencing was performed with immunoSEQ multiplex PCR; in TCRdb, only in-frame clones are kept and a portion is missing. That table gives V, J and clone size, and the DNA gave D and trimming. The sample yields about 270,000 clones, 83% seen once.

The chain combines TRBV4-2 with TRBJ2-2; no reliable D call. The clonotype comes from a woman aged 45-59 years who had recovered from COVID-19. Material: peripheral blood. CDR3 nucleotide sequence: TGTGCCAGCAGCCAAGATCGTTCTACCGGGGAGCTGTTTTTT. It is translated as CASSQDRSTGELFF.